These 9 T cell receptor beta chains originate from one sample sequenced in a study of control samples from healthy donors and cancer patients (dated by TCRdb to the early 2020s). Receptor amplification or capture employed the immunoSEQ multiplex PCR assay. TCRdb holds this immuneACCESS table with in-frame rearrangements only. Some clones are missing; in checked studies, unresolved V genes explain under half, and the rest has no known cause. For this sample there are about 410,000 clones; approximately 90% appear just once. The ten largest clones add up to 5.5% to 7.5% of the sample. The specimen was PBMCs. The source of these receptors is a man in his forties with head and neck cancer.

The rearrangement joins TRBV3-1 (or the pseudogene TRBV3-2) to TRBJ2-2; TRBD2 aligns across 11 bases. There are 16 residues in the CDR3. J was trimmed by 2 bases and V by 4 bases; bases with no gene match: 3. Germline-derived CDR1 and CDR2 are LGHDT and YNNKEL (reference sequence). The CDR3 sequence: CASSPGLADNTGELFF. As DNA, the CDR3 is TGTGCCAGCAGCCCGGGACTAGCGGATAACACCGGGGAGCTGTTTTTT.

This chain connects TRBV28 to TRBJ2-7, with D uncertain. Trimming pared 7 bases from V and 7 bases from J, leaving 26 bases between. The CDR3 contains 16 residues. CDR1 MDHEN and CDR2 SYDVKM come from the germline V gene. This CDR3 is CASTTSFLAGDLEQYF. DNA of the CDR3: TGTGCCAGCACCACCTCTTTTTTAGCAGGAGATTTAGAGCAGTACTTC.

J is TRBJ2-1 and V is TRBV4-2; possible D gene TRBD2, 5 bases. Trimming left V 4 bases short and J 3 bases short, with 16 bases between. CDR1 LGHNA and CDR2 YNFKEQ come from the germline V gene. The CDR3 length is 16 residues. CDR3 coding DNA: TGTGCCAGCAGCCCTCTCCGGGAAACTCTCTACAATGAGCAGTTCTTC. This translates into CASSPLRETLYNEQFF.

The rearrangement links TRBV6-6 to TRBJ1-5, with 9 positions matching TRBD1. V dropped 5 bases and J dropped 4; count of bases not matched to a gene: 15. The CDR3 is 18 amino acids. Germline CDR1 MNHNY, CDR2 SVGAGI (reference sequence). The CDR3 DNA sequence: TGTGCCAGCAGTCACCTCTGGGGTACAGACAGGGGGAATCAGCCCCAGCATTTT. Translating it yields CASSHLWGTDRGNQPQHF.

The CDR3 region is CASSHYLRQGSGANVLTF. In nucleotides, the CDR3 is TGTGCCAGCAGCCACTACCTACGACAGGGCTCTGGGGCCAACGTCCTGACTTTC. This rearrangement joins TRBV28 to TRBJ2-6; the match to TRBD1 covers 7 bases. Germline V lookup: CDR1 MDHEN, CDR2 SYDVKM. The CDR3 covers 18 residues. The J segment lost 0 bases and the V segment lost 6 bases, leaving 11 bases of the junction unmatched.

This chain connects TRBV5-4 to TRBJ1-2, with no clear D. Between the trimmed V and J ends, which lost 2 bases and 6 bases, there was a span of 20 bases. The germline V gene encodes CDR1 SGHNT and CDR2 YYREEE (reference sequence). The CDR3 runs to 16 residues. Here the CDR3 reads CASSFPTGNRGDGYTF. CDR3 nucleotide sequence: TGTGCCAGCAGCTTTCCGACGGGGAACAGAGGCGATGGCTACACCTTC.

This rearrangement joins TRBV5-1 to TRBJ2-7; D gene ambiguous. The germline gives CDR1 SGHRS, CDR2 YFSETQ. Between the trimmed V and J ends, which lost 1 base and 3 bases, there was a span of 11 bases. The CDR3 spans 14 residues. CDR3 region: CASSLISASYEQYF. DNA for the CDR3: TGCGCCAGCAGCTTGATTTCCGCCAGCTACGAGCAGTACTTC.

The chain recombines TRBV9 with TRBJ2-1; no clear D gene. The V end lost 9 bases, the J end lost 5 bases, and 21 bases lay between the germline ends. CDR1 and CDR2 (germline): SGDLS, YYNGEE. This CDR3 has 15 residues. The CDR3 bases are TGTGCCACCTCGAGAGGCGGAGCAAATGACAATGAGCAGTTCTTC. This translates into CATSRGGANDNEQFF.

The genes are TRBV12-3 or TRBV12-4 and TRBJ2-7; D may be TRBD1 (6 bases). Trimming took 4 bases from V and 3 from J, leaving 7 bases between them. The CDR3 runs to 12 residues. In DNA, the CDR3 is TGTGCCAGCAGTTGGGACAACTACGAGCAGTACTTC. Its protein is CASSWDNYEQYF.